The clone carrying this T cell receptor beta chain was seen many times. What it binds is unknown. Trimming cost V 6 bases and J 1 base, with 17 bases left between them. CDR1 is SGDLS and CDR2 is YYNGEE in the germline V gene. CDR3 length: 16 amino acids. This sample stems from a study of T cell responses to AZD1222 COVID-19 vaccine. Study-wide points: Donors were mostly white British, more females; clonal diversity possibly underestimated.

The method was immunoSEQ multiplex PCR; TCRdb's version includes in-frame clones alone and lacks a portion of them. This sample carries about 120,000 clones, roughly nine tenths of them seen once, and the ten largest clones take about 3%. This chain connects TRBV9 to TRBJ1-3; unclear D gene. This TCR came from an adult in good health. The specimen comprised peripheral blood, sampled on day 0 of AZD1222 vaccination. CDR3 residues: CASTKTASFSGNTIYF. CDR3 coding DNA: TGTGCCAGCACCAAGACGGCCTCATTTTCTGGAAACACCATATATTTT.